The next 32 T cell receptor beta chains were all read from a single sample in a study of blood T cell repertoires in COVID-19. Clones were read by immunoSEQ multiplex PCR, and TCRdb kept only the in-frame ones, dropping some. The sample has around 220,000 clones; about 86% are singletons. The sequenced material came from peripheral blood. The receptors were sampled from a woman in her fifties or sixties with COVID-19, enrolled during active disease.

CDR3 DNA: TGTGCCAGCAGCTTGAGGAGGGGTGACGAGCAGTACTTC. This gives the protein CASSLRRGDEQYF. The chain employs TRBV7-3 and TRBJ2-7; D may be TRBD2 (6 bases). Germline V gene lookup returns CDR1 SGHTA and CDR2 FQGTGA. CDR3 length: 13 residues. Between the trimmed V and J ends, which lost 3 bases and 5 bases, there was a span of 11 bases.

The V and J genes are TRBV21-1 and TRBJ2-6; the table calls TRBD2, which could not be checked here. TRBV21-1 is shown as a pseudogene. CDR3 length equals 13 residues. DNA for the CDR3: TGTGCCCGCGGGGCATCTGGGGCCAACGTCCTGACTTTC. Protein product: CARGASGANVLTF.

The chain is built from TRBV18 and TRBJ2-3, with unresolved D. Per the germline V gene, CDR1 is KGHSH and CDR2 is LQKENI. This CDR3 spans 12 amino acids. The V end lost 4 bases, the J end lost 4 bases, and 6 bases lay between the germline ends. CDR3 residues: CASSLRADTQYF. The CDR3 region has the DNA TGTGCCAGCTCACTTAGAGCAGATACGCAGTATTTT.

The genes are TRBV2 and TRBJ1-6, with TRBD1 as a possible D gene (6 bases). The ends were cut back, 7 bases at V and 5 bases at J, with 12 bases in the middle. The V gene's germline CDR1 is SNHLY and CDR2 FYNNEI. This CDR3 is built from 14 residues. The CDR3 DNA sequence: TGTGCCAGCATTCCAGGGGATAATAATTCACCCCTCCACTTT. Encoded protein: CASIPGDNNSPLHF.

J is TRBJ2-1 and V is TRBV4-1; 16 nucleotides match TRBD2. The germline V gene has CDR1 MGHRA and CDR2 YSYEKL. V lost 4 bases and J lost 4; bases outside the gene matches: 10. The CDR3 extends over 19 amino acids. The CDR3 region is CASSLGTSGGASMYNEQFF. Written as DNA, the CDR3 is TGCGCCAGCAGCCTTGGGACTAGCGGGGGGGCCAGTATGTACAATGAGCAGTTCTTC.

The chain couples TRBV2 to TRBJ2-5, with 9 positions matching TRBD1. In germline, CDR1 is SNHLY, CDR2 FYNNEI. V lost 4 bases, J lost 5 bases, and 11 bases stayed unmatched. The CDR3 sequence is 16 residues long. In DNA, the CDR3 is TGTGCCAGCAGTGGACCGGGACAGGGTCCAGTGGAGACCCAGTACTTC. Encoded protein: CASSGPGQGPVETQYF.

The chain links TRBV28 to TRBJ2-7, with 7 bases fitting TRBD2. The CDR3 spans 15 residues. Germline-derived CDR1 and CDR2 are MDHEN and SYDVKM. V shed 3 bases, J shed 3 bases, and the junction held 8 bases outside the gene matches. Here the CDR3 DNA reads TGTGCCAGCAGTTTTCGGGGGGTCCTATTCTACGAGCAGTACGTC. Protein: CASSFRGVLFYEQYV.

The genes are TRBV2 and TRBJ2-7, with D perhaps TRBD1 (5 bases). This CDR3 spans 13 amino acids. The germline V gene encodes CDR1 SNHLY and CDR2 FYNNEI. V was shortened by 8 bases and J by 3 bases, with 14 bases between the two germline ends. Here the CDR3 reads CASGAPGNYEQYV. As DNA, the CDR3 is TGTGCCAGCGGGGCCCCCGGCAACTACGAGCAGTACGTC.

The genes are TRBV9 and TRBJ2-2, with a tentative D call TRBD2 (5 bases). Germline CDR1 is SGDLS and CDR2 is YYNGEE. V lost 4 bases, J lost 5 bases, and 15 bases lay in between. The CDR3 consists of 15 residues. The CDR3 loop reads CASSPRARETGELFF. In DNA, the CDR3 is TGTGCCAGCAGCCCCCGCGCAAGGGAGACCGGGGAGCTGTTTTTT.

V gene TRBV18 combines with J gene TRBJ2-2, with 9 bases that match TRBD1. The CDR3 extends over 15 amino acids. The germline V gene has CDR1 KGHSH and CDR2 LQKENI. V trimming: 5 bases; J trimming: 5 bases; junction bases outside the gene matches: 6. The CDR3 DNA follows: TGTGCCAGCTCAAGGACAGGGGATTCGACCGGGGAGCTGTTTTTT. Protein product: CASSRTGDSTGELFF.

This chain connects TRBV4-1 to TRBJ1-2, with 7 bases matching TRBD1. Germline assignment: CDR1 MGHRA and CDR2 YSYEKL. The J segment lost 8 bases and the V segment lost 1 base, leaving 13 bases of the junction unmatched. The CDR3 extends over 16 amino acids. This CDR3 reads CASSQGGLRGRGGYTF. Here the CDR3 DNA reads TGCGCCAGCAGCCAAGGGGGCTTGAGGGGGCGCGGAGGCTACACCTTC.

There are a few counts of this clone. The gene calls are TRBV4-1 and TRBJ1-1; D unclear. CDR3 length: 16 residues. Per the germline V gene, CDR1 is MGHRA and CDR2 is YSYEKL. V was shortened by 0 bases and J by 0 bases, with 11 bases between the two germline ends. CDR3 region: CASSQEIGQMNTEAFF. In DNA form, the CDR3 reads TGCGCCAGCAGCCAAGAGATTGGCCAGATGAACACTGAAGCTTTCTTT.

In regard to this clone: Compared with germline, one end of the junction differs, possibly owing to a read error. V and J are TRBV5-1 and TRBJ1-1; D perhaps matches TRBD1 (6 bases). Germline V lookup: CDR1 SGHRS, CDR2 YFSETQ. This CDR3 is built from 15 residues. The CDR3 region has the DNA TGCGCCAGCAGATTGGACAGTTCCTCCCGCCCTGCCGCTTTCTTT. Residues: CASRLDSSSRPAAFF.

This clone was detected ten times or more. The gene calls are TRBV19 and TRBJ1-1; D gene ambiguous. Germline V gives CDR1 LNHDA, CDR2 SQIVND (reference sequence). There are 14 residues in the CDR3. The V and J ends lost 4 bases and 0 bases respectively, with 9 bases between them. This chain's CDR3 is CASSTQVMNTEAFF. CDR3 bases: TGTGCCAGTAGTACGCAGGTAATGAACACTGAAGCTTTCTTT.

About this clone itself: This sample also contains other DNA sequences that code for the same CDR3. The chain uses TRBV19 and TRBJ2-5; TRBD2 agrees at 9 bases. Trimming removed 5 bases from V and 5 bases from J; junction bases left unmatched: 3. This CDR3 has 13 residues. Per the germline V gene, CDR1 is LNHDA and CDR2 is SQIVND (reference sequence). Here the CDR3 reads CASSGGRGETQYF. CDR3 sequence (DNA): TGTGCCAGTAGTGGCGGGAGGGGGGAGACCCAGTACTTC.

The CDR3 bases are TGCGCCAGCAGCTTGGGGACAGGGGCCTACAATGAGCAGTTCTTC. Translating gives CASSLGTGAYNEQFF. The rearrangement uses TRBV5-1 and TRBJ2-1, with 9 bases that match TRBD1. Germline CDR1 and CDR2: SGHRS and YFSETQ. This CDR3 comprises 15 residues. The V segment lost 0 bases and the J segment 2 bases; nucleotides outside the gene matches: 0.

The chain recombines TRBV13 with TRBJ2-2; D is unclear. Trimming cost V 0 bases and J 2 bases, with 10 bases left between them. Germline lookup yields CDR1 PRHDT and CDR2 FYEKMQ (reference sequence). The CDR3 covers 16 residues. This chain's CDR3 is CASSLGTSTNTGELFF. The DNA for the CDR3 is TGTGCCAGCAGCTTAGGGACATCTACTAACACCGGGGAGCTGTTTTTT.

V usage is TRBV5-5 and J usage is TRBJ1-5; 8 bases are shared with TRBD1. Germline V gene lookup returns CDR1 SGHKS and CDR2 YYEKEE (reference sequence). The CDR3 is made up of 15 amino acids. J was trimmed by 0 bases and V by 1 base; bases with no gene match: 0. Written as DNA, the CDR3 is TGTGCCAGCAGCTTGACAGGGGGTAGCAATCAGCCCCAGCATTTT. It codes for CASSLTGGSNQPQHF.

The chain carries TRBV7-2 and TRBJ2-3, with D unclear. CDR3 size: 13 residues. V lost 5 bases and J lost 4, with 10 bases in between. The germline CDR1 and CDR2 sequences are SGHTA and FQGNSA. CDR3 residues: CASSRSRADTQYF. In DNA, the CDR3 is TGTGCCAGCAGCCGGTCCCGCGCAGATACGCAGTATTTT.

The chain is built from TRBV6-2 or TRBV6-3 and TRBJ2-1; 8 nucleotides align to TRBD2. CDR3 length: 16 amino acids. Unmatched junction bases numbered 4, after V lost 2 bases and J lost 1 base. The germline CDR1 and CDR2 sequences are MNHEY and SVGEGT. This CDR3 reads CASSYQRGPSYNEQFF. In DNA, the CDR3 is TGTGCCAGCAGTTACCAGCGGGGGCCATCCTACAATGAGCAGTTCTTC.

V and J are TRBV7-9 and TRBJ2-7; 9 bases match TRBD2. The CDR3 is 16 amino acids. V shed 5 bases, J shed 3 bases, and the junction held 11 bases outside the gene matches. Per the germline V gene, CDR1 is SEHNR and CDR2 is FQNEAQ (reference sequence). CDR3 bases: TGTGCCAGCAGCCGCTCGGTAGCGGGGGCTTACTACGAGCAGTACTTC. Translating gives CASSRSVAGAYYEQYF.

This clone was counted only a few times. The chain is built from TRBV5-4 and TRBJ1-6, with 7 bases matching TRBD1. The germline CDR1 and CDR2 sequences are SGHNT and YYREEE (reference sequence). With 4 bases clipped from V and 1 base from J, the junction kept 5 bases outside the gene matches. This CDR3 is 16 amino acids long. CDR3 residues: CASSRQQGSYNSPLHF. In DNA form, the CDR3 reads TGTGCCAGCAGCAGACAACAGGGGTCCTATAATTCACCCCTCCACTTT.

CDR3 residues: CASSPGLAGDTQYF. For the CDR3, the DNA is TGTGCCAGCAGCCCCGGACTAGCAGGGGATACGCAGTATTTT. This chain links TRBV13 with TRBJ2-3; 8 bases align to TRBD2. Germline CDR1 PRHDT, CDR2 FYEKMQ (reference sequence). Trimming removed 5 bases from V and 6 bases from J; junction bases left unmatched: 7. This CDR3 comprises 14 residues.

J is TRBJ2-3 and V is TRBV5-6; D might be TRBD2 (6 bases). The V gene's germline CDR1 is SGHDT and CDR2 YYEEEE. The V end was cut by 2 bases, the J end by 5 bases, with 12 bases between. The CDR3 contains 14 residues. Written as DNA, the CDR3 is TGTGCCAGCAGCTTATTGGGGACTCGAGATACGCAGTATTTT. Translating gives CASSLLGTRDTQYF.

This chain uses TRBV28 with TRBJ2-7; D possibly corresponds to TRBD1 (5 bases). This CDR3 has 15 amino acids. Germline V gene sequence: CDR1 MDHEN, CDR2 SYDVKM. Trimming shortened V by 3 bases and J by 4 bases, and 16 bases separated the two germline ends. CDR3 bases: TGTGCCAGCAGTTTCATTTCTCCAGGGCCGTACGAGCAGTACGTC. This encodes CASSFISPGPYEQYV.

This clone has only one observation. The gene calls are TRBV19 and TRBJ2-3, with 11 bases lining up with TRBD1. Germline loops: CDR1 LNHDA, CDR2 SQIVND (reference sequence). Unmatched junction bases numbered 4, after V lost 8 bases and J lost 0 bases. The CDR3 has 15 amino acids. The CDR3 nucleotides are TGTGCCAGTGGACAGGGGGCCACTAGCACAGATACGCAGTATTTT. It translates to CASGQGATSTDTQYF.

V is TRBV6-1 and J is TRBJ1-5, with TRBD1 matching over 7 bases. V dropped 10 bases and J dropped 4; count of bases not matched to a gene: 1. The germline V gene encodes CDR1 MNHNS and CDR2 SASEGT. The CDR3 is 11 amino acids. The CDR3 DNA sequence: TGTGCCACAGGGGGAAATCAGCCCCAGCATTTT. This gives the protein CATGGNQPQHF.

As DNA, the CDR3 is TGTGCCAGCAGCCCAGGACAGGGTTGGAATGAGCAGTTCTTC. It translates to CASSPGQGWNEQFF. The rearrangement joins TRBV5-6 to TRBJ2-1, with 8 bases lining up with TRBD1. The length of the CDR3 is 14 residues. Germline V lookup: CDR1 SGHDT, CDR2 YYEEEE. V trimming: 4 bases; J trimming: 7 bases; junction bases outside the gene matches: 7. The whole variable domain, remainder taken from reference TRBV5-6 and TRBJ2-1, is DAGVTQSPTHLIKTRGQQVTLRCSPKSGHDTVSWYQQALGQGPQFIFQYYEEEERQRGNFPDRFSGHQFPNYSSELNVNALLLGDSALYLCASSPGQGWNEQFFGPGTRLTVL.

This rearrangement joins TRBV2 to TRBJ2-3; 11 bases map to TRBD2. Germline CDR1 SNHLY, CDR2 FYNNEI. V lost 5 bases and J lost 6; bases outside the gene matches: 16. The CDR3 consists of 18 residues. The CDR3 is CASSQPFPGLADLDTQYF. CDR3 DNA sequence: TGTGCCAGCAGTCAACCTTTTCCGGGACTAGCGGACTTGGATACGCAGTATTTT.

The chain carries TRBV19 and TRBJ1-1; a weak D match, TRBD1 (5 bases). Germline V gene sequence: CDR1 LNHDA, CDR2 SQIVND (reference sequence). Deletions cut 5 bases from V and 4 bases from J, with 11 bases between. The CDR3 covers 13 residues. The CDR3: CASSLGGGTEAFF. The CDR3 DNA follows: TGTGCCAGTAGTTTGGGGGGGGGCACTGAAGCTTTCTTT.

This chain's CDR3 is CASSQSIYNEQFF. CDR3 sequence (DNA): TGCGCCAGCAGCCAGTCTATCTACAATGAGCAGTTCTTC. V and J are TRBV4-1 and TRBJ2-1, with no clear D. V was cut by 3 bases and J by 3 bases, with 6 bases left in between. Germline V gene lookup returns CDR1 MGHRA and CDR2 YSYEKL. The CDR3 runs to 13 residues.

The rearrangement uses TRBV10-3 and TRBJ2-1; 10 bases align to TRBD2. The CDR3 contains 14 residues. Germline trimming cut 8 bases from V and 9 bases from J; bases unmatched to any gene: 10. CDR1 is ENHRY, CDR2 SYGVKD, per germline. The CDR3 here is CAIGALAGVGEQFF. DNA of the CDR3: TGTGCCATCGGGGCTCTAGCGGGGGTTGGTGAGCAGTTCTTC.